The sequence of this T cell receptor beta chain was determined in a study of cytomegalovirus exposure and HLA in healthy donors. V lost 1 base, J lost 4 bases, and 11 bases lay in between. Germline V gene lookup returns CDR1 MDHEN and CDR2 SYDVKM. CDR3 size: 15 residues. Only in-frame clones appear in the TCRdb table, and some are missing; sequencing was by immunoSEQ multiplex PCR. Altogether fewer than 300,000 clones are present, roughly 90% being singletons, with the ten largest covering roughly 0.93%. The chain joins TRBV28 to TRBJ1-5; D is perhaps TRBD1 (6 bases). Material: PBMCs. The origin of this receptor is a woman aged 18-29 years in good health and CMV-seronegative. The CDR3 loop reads CASSLSGGANQPQHF. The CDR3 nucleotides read TGTGCCAGCAGTTTATCGGGGGGCGCGAATCAGCCCCAGCATTTT.